The 7 T cell receptor beta chains presented below share a single source sample, sequenced in a study of T-cell reconstitution after alpha-beta-depleted transplantation in children. Preparing the TCRbeta library involved the use of unique molecular identifiers. TCRdb fed the PCR reads into MiXCR, producing one record per CDR3 protein. The sample lists roughly 180,000 distinct CDR3 sequences; 14% to 15% were seen once. The sequencing used PBMCs from the stem cell graft donor, collected from the stem cell graft. The receptors derive from a human donor who donated a stem cell graft to a child with acute lymphoblastic leukemia.

This clonotype was found many times. The CDR3: CSASMGGGADQPQHF. Here the CDR3 DNA reads TGCAGTGCGTCGATGGGAGGGGGCGCGGATCAGCCCCAGCATTTT. V usage is TRBV20-1 and J usage is TRBJ1-5, with 7 bases matching TRBD1. Looked up from germline, CDR1 is DFQATT and CDR2 is SNEGSKA (reference sequence). The CDR3 is 15 amino acids. J was trimmed by 5 bases and V by 6 bases; bases with no gene match: 13.

The chain is built from TRBV28 and TRBJ1-5, with 8 bases aligning to TRBD1. J lost 2 bases, V lost 4 bases, and 7 bases had no gene match. The CDR3 loop spans 16 amino acids. Germline CDR1 MDHEN, CDR2 SYDVKM. CDR3 residues: CASSSGQGAGNQPQHF. The CDR3 DNA follows: TGTGCCAGCAGTTCAGGACAGGGTGCGGGCAATCAGCCCCAGCATTTT. The full variable domain, its missing parts supplied by reference TRBV28 and TRBJ1-5, is DVKVTQSSRYLVKRTGEKVFLECVQDMDHENMFWYRQDPGLGLRLIYFSYDVKMKEKGDIPEGYSVSREKKERFSLILESASTNQTSMYLCASSSGQGAGNQPQHFGDGTRLSIL.

This clonotype was seen at least ten times. The genes are TRBV7-2 and TRBJ1-5; D is unclear. Trimming removed 1 base from V and 2 bases from J, with 9 bases in between. Germline V gene sequence: CDR1 SGHTA, CDR2 FQGNSA. CDR3 size: 15 residues. CDR3 protein: CASSLVKTGNQPQHF. As DNA, the CDR3 is TGTGCCAGCAGCTTAGTAAAGACGGGCAATCAGCCCCAGCATTTT.

This clonotype came up a few times. The chain joins TRBV7-8 to TRBJ1-1; 7 bases are shared with TRBD1. CDR1 and CDR2 from the germline V gene are SGHVS and FQNEAQ. Trimming removed 1 base from V and 7 bases from J; junction bases left unmatched: 9. The CDR3 covers 15 residues. This chain's CDR3 is CASSLVWGQIVEAFF. The CDR3 DNA is TGTGCCAGCAGCTTAGTTTGGGGACAGATTGTTGAAGCTTTCTTT.

This clonotype was found once. With a much larger clone just one base away, this may be a read error. The V gene is TRBV12-3 or TRBV12-4, the J gene TRBJ1-1; the match to TRBD1 covers 7 bases. The CDR3 has 16 residues. V shed 5 bases and J 1 base; nucleotides not matched to a gene: 10. The CDR3 DNA reads TGTGCCAGCAGTCCCCTGAGACAGGGTACGAACACTGAAGCTTTCTTT. It yields the protein CASSPLRQGTNTEAFF.

Many counts were recorded for this clonotype. This chain uses TRBV5-1 with TRBJ1-1, with D tentatively TRBD1 (6 bases). This CDR3 region has 14 residues. Germline CDR1 is SGHRS and CDR2 is YFSETQ. V was cut by 6 bases and J by 5 bases, with 17 bases left in between. This CDR3 is CASMRGQGRTEAFF. CDR3 DNA: TGCGCCAGCATGCGGGGACAAGGTAGGACTGAAGCTTTCTTT.

The chain couples TRBV7-9 to TRBJ2-7; the D is unclear. Germline V gene lookup returns CDR1 SEHNR and CDR2 FQNEAQ (reference sequence). Deletions cut 2 bases from V and 2 bases from J, with 10 bases between. The CDR3 spans 14 residues. The CDR3 is CASSLTSETYEQYF. The CDR3 DNA reads TGTGCCAGCAGCTTAACCTCGGAAACCTACGAGCAGTACTTC.